This T cell receptor (beta chain) was sequenced in a study of blood T cell repertoires in COVID-19. In the study overall: Samples came from the United States, Italy and Spain, spanning acute and convalescent COVID-19. PBMCs, B-cell-depleted T cells, or T cells provided the cDNA or gDNA that made up the material.

Authors' processing steps: How many nucleated cells were present was estimated from reference gene primer amplification. TCRdb keeps only in-frame clones here, not all; method: immunoSEQ multiplex PCR. The V and J calls and the clone size are those of that table, but D and trimming were determined from the DNA. Among approximately 240,000 clones listed, more than 70% were seen once. The CDR3 runs to 14 residues. The V gene's germline CDR1 is MNHEY and CDR2 SVGAGI. The V gene lost 6 bases and the J gene lost 7 bases, with 16 bases spanning the gap. This TCR was recovered from a woman in her forties who had recovered from COVID-19. This chain connects TRBV6-5 to TRBJ1-5, with D perhaps matching TRBD1 (5 bases). Specimen: peripheral blood. CDR3 protein: CASSTGGGNQPQHF. CDR3 DNA: TGTGCCAGCAGCACCGGGGGTGGGAACCAGCCCCAGCATTTT.